This TCR beta chain was observed in a study of cytomegalovirus exposure and HLA in healthy donors. Study-wide results and caveats: TCR beta chains associated with HLA were, in a later analysis, more clonally expanded than equally common others. For presence/absence analyses, sequencing depth was assumed to be roughly uniform across donors.

The V segment lost 4 bases and the J segment 3 bases; nucleotides outside the gene matches: 7. Germline lookup yields CDR1 SGHRS and CDR2 YFSETQ. The CDR3 is made up of 14 amino acids. Primers included in the PCR were 60 Vbeta and 13 Jbeta primers. This table comes from immunoSEQ multiplex PCR, and its TCRdb copy is limited to in-frame clones, with some not included. The table includes 270,000 or so clones, around 90% detected once. In regard to this clone: What it binds is unknown.

The source is a girl aged 2 to 9 in good health and CMV-seronegative. The sequenced sample was PBMCs. This chain connects TRBV5-1 to TRBJ2-7; 7 bases match TRBD1. In DNA, the CDR3 is TGCGCCAGCAGCATAAGACAGGGCGTCTACGAGCAGTACTTC. It yields the protein CASSIRQGVYEQYF.